One sample yielded the 25 T cell receptor beta chains listed below, sequenced in a study of cytomegalovirus exposure and HLA in healthy donors. Both 60 Vbeta primers and 13 Jbeta primers went into the PCR. The assay was immunoSEQ multiplex PCR, and TCRdb's table has in-frame clones only and misses some. This sample yields 150,000 to 200,000 clones, of which 55% to 65% are seen a single time; roughly 2.9% belongs to the top ten. The specimen was PBMCs. Source of these receptors: a man aged 40-49 years in good health and CMV-seronegative.

This clone was found once. J is TRBJ2-3 and V is TRBV30; D is possibly TRBD2 (5 bases). The CDR3 has 15 residues. Trimming removed 0 bases at V and 2 bases at J, with 12 bases between. Germline CDR1 GTSNPN, CDR2 SVGIG (reference sequence). The CDR3 DNA reads TGTGCCTGGAGTGTACGGGGTACACTCACAGATACGCAGTATTTT. Protein product: CAWSVRGTLTDTQYF.

The rearrangement joins TRBV4-3 to TRBJ2-4, with D perhaps matching TRBD2 (6 bases). The V gene's germline CDR1 is LGHNA and CDR2 YSLEER. V was shortened by 0 bases and J by 8 bases, with 8 bases between the two germline ends. This CDR3 region has 13 residues. The CDR3 nucleotides read TGCGCCAGCAGCCAAGATTCGGGGGACATTCAGTACTTC. Encoded protein: CASSQDSGDIQYF.

J is TRBJ2-1 and V is TRBV5-1; the match to TRBD2 covers 11 bases. Germline CDR1 reads SGHRS; CDR2 reads YFSETQ. The CDR3 loop spans 18 amino acids. V lost 0 bases and J lost 1; bases outside the gene matches: 6. CDR3 in DNA: TGCGCCAGCAGCTTGGATACTAGCGGGAGATCGTCCTACAATGAGCAGTTCTTC. It yields the protein CASSLDTSGRSSYNEQFF.

This clone was seen more than once but under ten times. This sequence joins TRBV2 and TRBJ2-1, with 10 bases matching TRBD2. Germline V CDR1 and CDR2: SNHLY, FYNNEI. The CDR3 is 17 amino acids. The ends lost 5 bases at V and 5 bases at J; junction bases unmatched: 12. CDR3 coding DNA: TGTGCCAGCAGTCTGAGGGTAGCGGGGGGAAGAAACAATGAGCAGTTCTTC. This encodes CASSLRVAGGRNNEQFF. Filled out from reference TRBV2 and TRBJ2-1, the complete variable domain reads EPEVTQTPSHQVTQMGQEVILRCVPISNHLYFYWYRQILGQKVEFLVSFYNNEISEKSEIFDDQFSVERPDGSNFTLKIRSTKLEDSAMYFCASSLRVAGGRNNEQFFGPGTRLTVL.

This clone was detected a few times. The CDR3 spells CASSLIRLAGGYNEQFF. CDR3 DNA sequence: TGTGCCAGCAGCTTAATCCGACTCGCGGGAGGATACAATGAGCAGTTCTTC. The rearrangement links TRBV7-3 to TRBJ2-1, with 8 bases identical to TRBD2. Germline V gene lookup returns CDR1 SGHTA and CDR2 FQGTGA. This CDR3 is built from 17 residues. Unmatched junction bases numbered 9, after V lost 1 base and J lost 4 bases.

The chain employs TRBV27 and TRBJ1-1; TRBD1 matches 7 bases. CDR3 length: 15 residues. The V gene end was trimmed by 5 bases and the J gene end by 1 base; junction bases not matched to a gene: 7. Germline loops: CDR1 MNHEY, CDR2 SMNVEV (reference sequence). Written as DNA, the CDR3 is TGTGCCAGCAGTCCGGGGACAGTGAAGAACACTGAAGCTTTCTTT. Amino acid sequence: CASSPGTVKNTEAFF.

This clone came up a few times. The genes are TRBV7-2 and TRBJ2-2; D unclear. Germline CDR1 is SGHTA and CDR2 is FQGNSA. V shed 2 bases and J shed 1 base, with 5 bases lying between them. CDR3 length: 14 residues. The CDR3 is CASSLYVNTGELFF. CDR3 nucleotides: TGTGCCAGCAGCTTATATGTGAACACCGGGGAGCTGTTTTTT.

The genes are TRBV5-1 and TRBJ2-1, with 12 bases matching TRBD2. The CDR3 has 17 amino acids. Germline CDR1 reads SGHRS; CDR2 reads YFSETQ. The V segment lost 3 bases and the J segment 8 bases; nucleotides outside the gene matches: 12. CDR3 sequence (DNA): TGCGCCAGCAGCTCTGATGCTAGCGGGGGGGCGGTGGATGAGCAGTTCTTC. Translated, it gives CASSSDASGGAVDEQFF.

V is TRBV28 and J is TRBJ2-5; perhaps TRBD1 as D (6 bases). The CDR3 runs to 12 residues. Trimming left V 10 bases short and J 2 bases short, with 11 bases between. The germline gives CDR1 MDHEN, CDR2 SYDVKM. In DNA, the CDR3 is TGTGCCACCGGACAGCCTCAAGAGACCCAGTACTTC. Translating gives CATGQPQETQYF.

The chain employs TRBV4-1 and TRBJ2-1; 10 bases align to TRBD2. V lost 0 bases, J lost 10 bases, and 9 bases stayed unmatched. The CDR3 runs to 16 residues. Germline CDR1 is MGHRA and CDR2 is YSYEKL. The CDR3 sequence is CASSQEIAGGLGEQFF. In DNA form, the CDR3 reads TGCGCCAGCAGCCAAGAAATAGCGGGGGGCCTTGGAGAGCAGTTCTTC.

DNA for the CDR3: TGTGCCAGCAGCAGGGACAGGGTTGGGCAGTACTTC. It translates to CASSRDRVGQYF. The chain employs TRBV7-9 and TRBJ2-7, with TRBD1 matching 9 bases. The CDR3 has 12 amino acids. V shed 5 bases, J shed 9 bases, and the junction held 5 bases outside the gene matches. Germline CDR1 is SEHNR and CDR2 is FQNEAQ (reference sequence).

This chain joins TRBV4-2 and TRBJ2-7; D possibly corresponds to TRBD2 (5 bases). V dropped 4 bases and J dropped 4 bases, with 26 bases sitting between them. There are 18 residues in the CDR3. Germline V gene data show CDR1 as LGHNA and CDR2 as YNFKEQ. CDR3 coding DNA: TGTGCCAGCAGCCGAGATGGGGAAATGGCCGGGATGGGGTACGAGCAGTACTTC. Translation: CASSRDGEMAGMGYEQYF.

The sample holds a few counts of this clone. This chain uses TRBV6-6 with TRBJ1-5; 7 nucleotides align to TRBD1. The CDR3 loop spans 13 amino acids. The V segment lost 8 bases and the J segment 2 bases; nucleotides outside the gene matches: 3. CDR1 and CDR2 (germline): MNHNY, SVGAGI (reference sequence). CDR3 sequence (DNA): TGTGCCAGCGTAACAGGGGGCAATCAGCCCCAGCATTTT. It yields the protein CASVTGGNQPQHF.

The V call is TRBV29-1, the J call TRBJ2-5, with 9 bases aligning to TRBD1. Germline loops: CDR1 SQVTM, CDR2 ANQGSEA. The J segment lost 6 bases and the V segment lost 6 bases, leaving 5 bases of the junction unmatched. The CDR3 runs to 12 residues. This CDR3 is CSVDRGEKTQYF. The CDR3 region has the DNA TGCAGCGTGGACAGGGGTGAGAAGACCCAGTACTTC.

CDR3 sequence reads: CASGLVTGNRQFF. Here the CDR3 DNA reads TGTGCTAGTGGTTTGGTAACCGGGAACAGGCAGTTCTTC. J is TRBJ2-1 and V is TRBV12-5, with a weak D call TRBD2 (5 bases). Germline CDR1 and CDR2: LGHNT and FRNRAP. With 0 bases removed from V and 12 bases from J, the gap between germline ends came to 12 bases. The CDR3 is made up of 13 amino acids.

The J gene is TRBJ1-5, the V gene TRBV7-8, with 9 bases identical to TRBD1. The germline CDR1 and CDR2 sequences are SGHVS and FQNEAQ. The CDR3 has 16 residues. V was pared by 5 bases and J by 2 bases, with 7 bases of the junction left unmatched. The CDR3 sequence is CASSTRGQGGNQPQHF. The CDR3 nucleotides are TGTGCCAGCAGCACAAGGGGACAGGGTGGCAATCAGCCCCAGCATTTT.

This clone came up once. The chain links TRBV29-1 to TRBJ2-7; possible D gene TRBD1, 6 bases. The CDR3 runs to 12 residues. Per germline, CDR1 SQVTM and CDR2 ANQGSEA. The V gene lost 4 bases and the J gene lost 3 bases, with 10 bases spanning the gap. The CDR3 coding sequence is TGCAGCGTTGGGGACAAGAACTACGAGCAGTACTTC. Translating gives CSVGDKNYEQYF.

V usage is TRBV4-1 and J usage is TRBJ2-1; TRBD1 matches at 9 bases. CDR3 length: 16 amino acids. The germline V gene encodes CDR1 MGHRA and CDR2 YSYEKL. With V trimmed by 5 bases and J by 1 base, 6 bases remained unmatched. The CDR3 here is CASSFSGTGSYNEQFF. The CDR3 DNA follows: TGCGCCAGCAGCTTCTCCGGGACAGGGTCCTACAATGAGCAGTTCTTC.

J is TRBJ1-5 and V is TRBV6-6; 7 nucleotides align to TRBD1. CDR1 is MNHNY, CDR2 SVGAGI, per germline (reference sequence). The V segment lost 6 bases and the J segment 3 bases; nucleotides outside the gene matches: 8. The CDR3 length is 15 residues. In DNA, the CDR3 is TGTGCCAGCAGGGGCCGGGACAGAGACAATCAGCCCCAGCATTTT. Translating it yields CASRGRDRDNQPQHF.

This clone was detected only a few times. The chain employs TRBV13 and TRBJ2-2, with TRBD2 matching 9 bases. Germline V lookup: CDR1 PRHDT, CDR2 FYEKMQ (reference sequence). This CDR3 is built from 16 residues. V lost 4 bases, J lost 0 bases, and 3 bases stayed unmatched. CDR3 amino acids: CASSSRLAANTGELFF. The CDR3 DNA sequence: TGTGCCAGCAGCTCCCGACTAGCGGCGAACACCGGGGAGCTGTTTTTT.

This chain uses TRBV19 with TRBJ2-1; a possible D gene is TRBD2 (5 bases). The CDR3 loop spans 14 amino acids. V lost 10 bases to trimming and J lost 0 bases, with 13 bases between them. Germline V gene sequence: CDR1 LNHDA, CDR2 SQIVND (reference sequence). CDR3 amino acids: CATKPGSSYNEQFF. The DNA of the CDR3 is TGTGCCACCAAACCGGGGAGCTCCTACAATGAGCAGTTCTTC.

In its sample, this clone was seen a few times. The V and J genes are TRBV6-5 and TRBJ2-1; 7 bases fit TRBD1. Germline values: CDR1 MNHEY, CDR2 SVGAGI. CDR3 length equals 14 residues. The junction had 4 bases not matched to a gene; V was cut back by 7 bases and J by 1 base. The CDR3 DNA sequence: TGTGCCAGCACCGACAGGGCGTCCTACAATGAGCAGTTCTTC. It translates to CASTDRASYNEQFF.

The chain joins TRBV27 to TRBJ2-1; the match to TRBD1 covers 10 bases. The CDR3 has 15 residues. CDR1 and CDR2 (germline): MNHEY, SMNVEV (reference sequence). With 3 bases clipped from V and 4 bases from J, the junction kept 3 bases outside the gene matches. In DNA, the CDR3 is TGTGCCAGCAGTTTGGGACAGGGGTCGTACAATGAGCAGTTCTTC. This codes for CASSLGQGSYNEQFF.

This clone was seen more than once but under ten times. This chain links TRBV30 with TRBJ2-6; possible D gene TRBD1, 5 bases. The CDR3 contains 13 residues. The germline V gene encodes CDR1 GTSNPN and CDR2 SVGIG (reference sequence). The V gene lost 4 bases and the J gene lost 4 bases, with 8 bases spanning the gap. CDR3 sequence reads: CAWIRAGANVLTF. CDR3 DNA: TGTGCCTGGATCAGGGCAGGGGCCAACGTCCTGACTTTC.

The CDR3 sequence is CASSFGGLQTQYF. The CDR3 DNA follows: TGTGCCAGCAGTTTCGGAGGCCTCCAGACCCAGTACTTC. The chain uses TRBV27 and TRBJ2-5; D possibly corresponds to TRBD2 (5 bases). Germline V gene lookup returns CDR1 MNHEY and CDR2 SMNVEV (reference sequence). This CDR3 is 13 amino acids long. V shed 3 bases and J shed 6 bases, with 11 bases lying between them.